The rows below give T cell receptor beta chains drawn from one sample of a study of shared clonotypes between healthy human individuals. Data came from immunoSEQ multiplex PCR; TCRdb stores just in-frame clones and leaves some out. The table has fewer than 1.8 million clones, about 98.5% seen once. The sequencing input was naive CD4+ T cells sorted from blood. Receptors were obtained from a man in his thirties or forties in good health. Both conserved end residues are trimmed from each CDR3. D genes are given only for firm matches. Size is stated for part of the rows, as once, few or many counts, or as a class when the clone is expanded.

v_call	clone_size	j_call	d_call	cdr3_aa
TRBV10-3	once	TRBJ2-7	TRBD2	AISDPGLAGESEQY
TRBV27	NA	TRBJ2-7	TRBD1	ASSLTGGGEQY
TRBV11-2	NA	TRBJ1-4	NA	ASSLASKGGAKLF
TRBV18	NA	TRBJ2-7	TRBD1	ASSTRQGIDEQY
TRBV28	NA	TRBJ1-2	NA	ASSQGGDNYGYT
TRBV20-1	NA	TRBJ2-1	NA	SASGKNEQF
TRBV18	NA	TRBJ2-1	TRBD2	ASSPTAGAGNEQF
TRBV11-2	NA	TRBJ2-6	TRBD2	ASSLVGTSRFGANVLT
TRBV7-2	NA	TRBJ2-1	TRBD2	ASSLAGGHYNEQF
TRBV5-6	NA	TRBJ2-7	TRBD1	ASSLDRGRDEQY